This TCR beta chain was observed in a study of shared clonotypes between healthy human individuals. Study-wide results and limits: It was the few donors that limited the genetic and exposure-history diversity represented.

Sequencing was performed with immunoSEQ multiplex PCR; in TCRdb, only in-frame clones are kept and a portion is missing. Of around 500,000 clones listed, around four fifths are singletons. Concerning this clone: Its antigen is currently unknown.

From germline, CDR1 is SGDLS and CDR2 YYNGEE. The CDR3 is made up of 16 amino acids. Trimming stripped 2 bases from V and 4 bases from J, with 15 bases between. The sample consisted of PBMCs. This sequence joins TRBV9 and TRBJ1-4; the D is unclear. This TCR was recovered from a woman in her thirties or forties in good health. Some clones in this sample may be carry-over from other donors' samples. The CDR3: CASSVGTSLLNEKLFF. CDR3 coding DNA: TGTGCCAGCAGCGTTGGAACATCCCTTCTTAATGAAAAACTGTTTTTT. Full variable domain (outside the CDR3, taken from reference TRBV9 and TRBJ1-4): DSGVTQTPKHLITATGQRVTLRCSPRSGDLSVYWYQQSLDQGLQFLIQYYNGEERAKGNILERFSAQQFPDLHSELNLSSLELGDSALYFCASSVGTSLLNEKLFFGSGTQLSVL.